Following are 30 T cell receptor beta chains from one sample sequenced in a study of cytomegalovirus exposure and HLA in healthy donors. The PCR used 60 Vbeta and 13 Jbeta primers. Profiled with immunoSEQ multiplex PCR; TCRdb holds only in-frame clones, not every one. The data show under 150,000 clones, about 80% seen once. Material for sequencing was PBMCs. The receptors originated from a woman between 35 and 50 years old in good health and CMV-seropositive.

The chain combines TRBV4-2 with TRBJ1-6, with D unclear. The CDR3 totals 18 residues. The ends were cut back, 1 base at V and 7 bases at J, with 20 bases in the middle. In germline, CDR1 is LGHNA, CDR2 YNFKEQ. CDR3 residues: CASSQVLLSRESNSPLHF. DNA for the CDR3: TGTGCCAGCAGCCAAGTACTCCTGAGCCGGGAGTCGAATTCACCCCTCCACTTT.

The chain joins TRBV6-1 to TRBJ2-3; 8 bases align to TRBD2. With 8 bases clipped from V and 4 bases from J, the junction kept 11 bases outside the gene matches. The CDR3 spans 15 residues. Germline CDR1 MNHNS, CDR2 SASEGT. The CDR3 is CASFRGLELADTQYF. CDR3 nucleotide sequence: TGTGCCAGCTTTCGGGGACTAGAATTGGCAGATACGCAGTATTTT.

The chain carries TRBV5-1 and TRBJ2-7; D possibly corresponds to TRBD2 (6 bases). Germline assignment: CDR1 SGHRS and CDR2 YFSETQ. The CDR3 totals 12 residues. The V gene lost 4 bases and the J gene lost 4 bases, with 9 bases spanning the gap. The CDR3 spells CASSDLAYEQYF. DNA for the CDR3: TGCGCCAGCAGCGATCTAGCGTACGAGCAGTACTTC.

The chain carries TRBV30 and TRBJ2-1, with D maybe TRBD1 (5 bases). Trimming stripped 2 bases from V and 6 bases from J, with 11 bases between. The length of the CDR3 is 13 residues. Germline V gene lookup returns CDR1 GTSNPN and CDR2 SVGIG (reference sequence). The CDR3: CAWSPGQTNEQFF. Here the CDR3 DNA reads TGTGCCTGGAGTCCCGGACAAACCAATGAGCAGTTCTTC.

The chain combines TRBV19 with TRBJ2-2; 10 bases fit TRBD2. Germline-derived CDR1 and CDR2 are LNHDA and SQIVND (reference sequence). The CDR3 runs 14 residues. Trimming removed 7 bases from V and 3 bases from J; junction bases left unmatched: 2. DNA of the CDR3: TGTGCCAGTAAAGCGGGAGGGTACACCGGGGAGCTGTTTTTT. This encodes CASKAGGYTGELFF.

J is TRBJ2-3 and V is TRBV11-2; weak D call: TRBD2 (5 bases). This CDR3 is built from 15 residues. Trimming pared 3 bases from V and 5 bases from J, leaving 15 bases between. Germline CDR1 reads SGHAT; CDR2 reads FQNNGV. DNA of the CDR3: TGTGCCAGCAGCTTGGGATCGACCGGGGAAGATACGCAGTATTTT. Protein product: CASSLGSTGEDTQYF.

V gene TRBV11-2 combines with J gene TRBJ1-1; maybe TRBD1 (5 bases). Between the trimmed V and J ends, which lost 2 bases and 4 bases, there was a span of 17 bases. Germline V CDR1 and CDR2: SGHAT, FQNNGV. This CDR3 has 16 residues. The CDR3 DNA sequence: TGTGCCAGCAGCTTAAAGGCGCTCGTACAGGTCACTGAAGCTTTCTTT. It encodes CASSLKALVQVTEAFF.

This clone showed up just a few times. DNA for the CDR3: TGCAGCGTCGGACACCTCACAGATACGCAGTATTTT. Translated: CSVGHLTDTQYF. The chain carries TRBV29-1 and TRBJ2-3, with a possible D match to TRBD1 (5 bases). This CDR3 region has 12 residues. V shed 6 bases and J shed 2 bases, with 9 bases lying between them. The germline CDR1 and CDR2 sequences are SQVTM and ANQGSEA.

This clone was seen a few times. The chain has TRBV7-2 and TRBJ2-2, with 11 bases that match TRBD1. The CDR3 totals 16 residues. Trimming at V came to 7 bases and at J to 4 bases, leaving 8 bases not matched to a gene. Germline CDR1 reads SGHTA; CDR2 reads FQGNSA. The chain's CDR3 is CASTPRTGGLTGELFF. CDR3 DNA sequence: TGTGCCAGCACCCCAAGGACAGGGGGCCTCACCGGGGAGCTGTTTTTT.

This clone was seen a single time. In DNA form, the CDR3 reads TGTGCCAGCAGCTTGGCACAGGGCAACACTGAAGCTTTCTTT. The encoded protein is CASSLAQGNTEAFF. This chain joins TRBV5-4 and TRBJ1-1, with D possibly TRBD1 on 6 matching bases. The CDR3 is 14 amino acids. Germline CDR1 reads SGHNT; CDR2 reads YYREEE (reference sequence). V lost 0 bases and J lost 2, with 8 bases in between.

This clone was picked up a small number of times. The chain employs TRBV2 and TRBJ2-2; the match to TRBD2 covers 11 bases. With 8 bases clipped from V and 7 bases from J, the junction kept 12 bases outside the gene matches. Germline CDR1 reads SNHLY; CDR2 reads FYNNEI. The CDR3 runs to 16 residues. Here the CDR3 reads CASRAPGTSGSGELFF. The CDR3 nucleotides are TGTGCCAGCCGCGCCCCCGGGACTAGCGGCAGCGGGGAGCTGTTTTTT.

CDR3 in DNA: TGCGCCAGCAGCTTCGGTGGCTCCTACAATGAGCAGTTCTTC. It yields the protein CASSFGGSYNEQFF. The gene calls are TRBV5-1 and TRBJ2-1; unclear D gene. The germline V and J ends were trimmed by 2 bases and 0 bases, with 6 bases remaining between them. Germline CDR1 SGHRS, CDR2 YFSETQ. The CDR3 is 14 residues long.

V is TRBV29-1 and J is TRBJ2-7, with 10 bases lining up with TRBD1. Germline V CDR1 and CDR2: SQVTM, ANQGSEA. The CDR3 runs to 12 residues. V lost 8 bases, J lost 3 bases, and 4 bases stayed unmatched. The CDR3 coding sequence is TGCAGCTCCCGGGACAGGGGCTACGAGCAGTACTTC. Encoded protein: CSSRDRGYEQYF.

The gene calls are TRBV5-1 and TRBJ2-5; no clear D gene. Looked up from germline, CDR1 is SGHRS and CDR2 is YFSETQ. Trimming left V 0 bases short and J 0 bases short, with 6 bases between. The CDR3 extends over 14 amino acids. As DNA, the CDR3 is TGCGCCAGCAGCTTGGGGTCAGACCAAGAGACCCAGTACTTC. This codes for CASSLGSDQETQYF.

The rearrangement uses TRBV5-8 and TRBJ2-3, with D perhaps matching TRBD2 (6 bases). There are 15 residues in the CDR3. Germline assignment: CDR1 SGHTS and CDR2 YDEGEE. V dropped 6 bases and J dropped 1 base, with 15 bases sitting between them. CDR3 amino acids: CASMPRGLGTDTQYF. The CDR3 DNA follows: TGTGCCAGCATGCCGCGGGGACTTGGCACAGATACGCAGTATTTT.

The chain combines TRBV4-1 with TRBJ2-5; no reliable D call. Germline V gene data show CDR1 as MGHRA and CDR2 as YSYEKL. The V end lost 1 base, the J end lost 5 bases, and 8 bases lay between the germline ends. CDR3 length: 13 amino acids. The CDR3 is CASSQASRETQYF. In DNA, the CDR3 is TGCGCCAGCAGCCAAGCATCACGGGAGACCCAGTACTTC.

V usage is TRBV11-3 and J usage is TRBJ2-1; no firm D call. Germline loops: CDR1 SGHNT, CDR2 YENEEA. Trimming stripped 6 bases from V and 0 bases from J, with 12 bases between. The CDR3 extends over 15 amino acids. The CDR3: CASRNRQRSYNEQFF. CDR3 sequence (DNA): TGTGCCAGCAGAAATCGGCAGCGCTCCTACAATGAGCAGTTCTTC.

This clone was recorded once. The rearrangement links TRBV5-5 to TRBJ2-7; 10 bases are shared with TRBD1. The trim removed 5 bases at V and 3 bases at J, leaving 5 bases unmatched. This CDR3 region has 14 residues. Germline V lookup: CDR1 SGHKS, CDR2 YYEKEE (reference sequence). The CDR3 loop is CASSRGTGDYEQYF. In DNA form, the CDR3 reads TGTGCCAGCAGTCGGGGGACAGGGGACTACGAGCAGTACTTC.

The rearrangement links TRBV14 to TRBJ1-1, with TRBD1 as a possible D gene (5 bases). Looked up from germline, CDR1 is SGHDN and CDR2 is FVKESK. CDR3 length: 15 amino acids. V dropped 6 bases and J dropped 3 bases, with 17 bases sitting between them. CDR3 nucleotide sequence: TGTGCCAGCAGTTCTGGGGCCCACGGCGACACTGAAGCTTTCTTT. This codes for CASSSGAHGDTEAFF.

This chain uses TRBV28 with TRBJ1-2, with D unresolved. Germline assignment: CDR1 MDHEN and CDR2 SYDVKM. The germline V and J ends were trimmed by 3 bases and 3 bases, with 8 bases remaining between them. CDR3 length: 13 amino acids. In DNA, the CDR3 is TGTGCCAGCAGTTTGGCACTAGACTATGGCTACACCTTC. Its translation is CASSLALDYGYTF.

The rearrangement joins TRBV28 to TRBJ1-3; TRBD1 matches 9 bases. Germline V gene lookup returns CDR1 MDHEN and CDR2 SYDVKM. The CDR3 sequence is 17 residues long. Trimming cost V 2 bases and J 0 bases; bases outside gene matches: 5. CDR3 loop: CASSLPGQGYSGNTIYF. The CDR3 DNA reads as TGTGCCAGCAGTTTACCGGGACAGGGATACTCTGGAAACACCATATATTTT.

CDR3 sequence: CASGVTVNTEAFF. Here the CDR3 DNA reads TGTGCCAGCGGTGTTACAGTGAACACTGAAGCTTTCTTT. The chain uses TRBV6-1 and TRBJ1-1; D gene uncertain. This CDR3 has 13 residues. The V end was cut by 8 bases, the J end by 0 bases, with 10 bases between. CDR1 MNHNS and CDR2 SASEGT come from the germline V gene.

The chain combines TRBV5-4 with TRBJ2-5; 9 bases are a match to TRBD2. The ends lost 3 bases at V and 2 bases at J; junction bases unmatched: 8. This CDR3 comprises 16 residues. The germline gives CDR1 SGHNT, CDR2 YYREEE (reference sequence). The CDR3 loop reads CASSWVAGVDQETQYF. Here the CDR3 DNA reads TGTGCCAGCAGCTGGGTAGCGGGAGTCGATCAAGAGACCCAGTACTTC.

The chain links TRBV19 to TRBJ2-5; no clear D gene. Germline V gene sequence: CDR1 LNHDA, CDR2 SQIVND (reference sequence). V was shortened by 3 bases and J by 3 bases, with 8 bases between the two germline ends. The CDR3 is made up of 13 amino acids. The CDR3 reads CASSIGGKETQYF. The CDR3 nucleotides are TGTGCCAGTAGTATCGGCGGAAAAGAGACCCAGTACTTC.

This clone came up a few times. Here the CDR3 reads CASTPGQGKYEQYF. In DNA form, the CDR3 reads TGTGCCAGCACTCCGGGACAGGGCAAGTACGAGCAGTACTTC. The chain recombines TRBV13 with TRBJ2-7; 9 nucleotides line up with TRBD1. In germline, CDR1 is PRHDT, CDR2 FYEKMQ (reference sequence). The CDR3 is 14 residues long. The ends lost 7 bases at V and 4 bases at J; junction bases unmatched: 8. The variable domain in full, with the rest retrieved from reference TRBV13 and TRBJ2-7, is AAGVIQSPRHLIKEKRETATLKCYPIPRHDTVYWYQQGPGQDPQFLISFYEKMQSDKGSIPDRFSAQQFSDYHSELNMSSLELGDSALYFCASTPGQGKYEQYFGPGTRLTVT.

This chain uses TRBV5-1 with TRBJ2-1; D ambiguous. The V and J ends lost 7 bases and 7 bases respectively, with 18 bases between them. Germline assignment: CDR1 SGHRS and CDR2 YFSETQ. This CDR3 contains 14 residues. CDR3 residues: CASGHNSDFNEQFF. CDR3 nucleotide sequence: TGCGCCAGCGGCCACAACAGTGATTTTAATGAGCAGTTCTTC.

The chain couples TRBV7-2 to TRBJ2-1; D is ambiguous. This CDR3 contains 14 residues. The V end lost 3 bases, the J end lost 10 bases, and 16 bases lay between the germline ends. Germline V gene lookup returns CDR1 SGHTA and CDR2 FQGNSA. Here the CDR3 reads CASSFTLSSAEQFF. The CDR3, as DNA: TGTGCCAGCAGCTTTACACTCTCTAGTGCCGAGCAGTTCTTC.

Written as DNA, the CDR3 is TGCAGCGTTGCAGGCGGGAGAGGGTCCTACGAGCAGTACTTC. Protein: CSVAGGRGSYEQYF. The gene calls are TRBV29-1 and TRBJ2-7; 7 bases match TRBD2. This CDR3 spans 14 amino acids. Germline lookup yields CDR1 SQVTM and CDR2 ANQGSEA. After removal of 4 bases from V and 1 base from J, the junction contained 7 bases not matched to a gene.

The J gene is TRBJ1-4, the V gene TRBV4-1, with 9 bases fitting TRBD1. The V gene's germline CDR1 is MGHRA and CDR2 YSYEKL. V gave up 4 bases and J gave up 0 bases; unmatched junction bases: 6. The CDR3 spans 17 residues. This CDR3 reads CASSRGTGPTTNEKLFF. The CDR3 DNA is TGCGCCAGCAGCCGAGGGACAGGGCCCACAACTAATGAAAAACTGTTTTTT.

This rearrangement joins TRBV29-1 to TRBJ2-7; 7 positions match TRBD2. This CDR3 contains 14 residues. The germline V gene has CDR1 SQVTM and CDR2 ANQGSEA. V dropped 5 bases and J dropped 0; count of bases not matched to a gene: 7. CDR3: CSVHSGVSSYEQYF. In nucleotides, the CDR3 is TGCAGCGTTCACAGCGGGGTTAGCTCCTACGAGCAGTACTTC.